The 27 T cell receptor beta chains below come from one sample, sequenced in a study of control samples from healthy donors and cancer patients. The method was immunoSEQ multiplex PCR; TCRdb's version includes in-frame clones alone and lacks a portion of them. The sample has 150,000 to 200,000 clones, 90% seen once. Sequenced: blood. The receptors originated from a woman aged 45-59 years in good health.

The chain recombines TRBV6-2 or TRBV6-3 with TRBJ1-1; D is ambiguous. The CDR3 totals 14 residues. V lost 5 bases and J lost 4, with 14 bases in between. Looked up from germline, CDR1 is MNHEY and CDR2 is SVGEGT. The CDR3 loop reads CASSLDKPLTEAFF. The CDR3 DNA reads as TGTGCCAGCAGTCTAGACAAACCCCTCACTGAAGCTTTCTTT.

The chain employs TRBV7-2 and TRBJ2-3, with 7 bases aligning to TRBD1. There are 12 residues in the CDR3. Germline CDR1 and CDR2: SGHTA and FQGNSA. Losses at the gene ends were 6 bases for V and 5 bases for J; bases not matched to a gene: 2. The CDR3 DNA reads TGTGCCAGCAGTTCAGGGGGAGATACGCAGTATTTT. Residues: CASSSGGDTQYF.

The V call is TRBV5-4, the J call TRBJ2-5, with TRBD2 identical over 7 bases. Trimming cost V 3 bases and J 7 bases; bases outside gene matches: 9. The CDR3 consists of 14 residues. Germline CDR1 and CDR2: SGHNT and YYREEE (reference sequence). CDR3 DNA sequence: TGTGCCAGCAGCTCCTGGACGGAGCGGGGGACCCAGTACTTC. Translated: CASSSWTERGTQYF.

The genes are TRBV6-1 and TRBJ1-3, with a possible D match to TRBD1 (6 bases). This CDR3 comprises 14 residues. V was trimmed by 0 bases and J by 5 bases, leaving 8 bases between them. In germline, CDR1 is MNHNS, CDR2 SASEGT. The CDR3 region is CASSEAGTRNTIYF. The CDR3 nucleotides are TGTGCCAGCAGTGAAGCCGGGACAAGAAACACCATATATTTT.

The genes are TRBV15 and TRBJ1-5, with D perhaps matching TRBD1 (6 bases). The CDR3 sequence is 16 residues long. Germline V gene sequence: CDR1 LNHNV, CDR2 YYDKDF (reference sequence). V was shortened by 3 bases and J by 7 bases, with 19 bases between the two germline ends. The CDR3 DNA reads as TGTGCCACCAGCAGGGTGGGGGCGGGGGTAGGGCAGCCCCAGCATTTT. This gives the protein CATSRVGAGVGQPQHF.

This chain connects TRBV5-1 to TRBJ2-3, with D possibly being TRBD1 (5 bases). The CDR3 runs 14 residues. CDR1 SGHRS and CDR2 YFSETQ come from the germline V gene. V lost 7 bases to trimming and J lost 2 bases, with 14 bases between them. The CDR3 loop is CASGRRQPTDTQYF. The CDR3 nucleotides read TGCGCCAGCGGACGACGACAGCCCACAGATACGCAGTATTTT.

This clone was found once. The chain employs TRBV27 and TRBJ1-2; tentative D call: TRBD1 (5 bases). Germline V gene lookup returns CDR1 MNHEY and CDR2 SMNVEV (reference sequence). V was clipped by 1 base and J by 1 base, with 10 bases between them. The CDR3 runs to 15 residues. The CDR3 DNA follows: TGTGCCAGCAGTTTATGGGGGGACGTTAACTATGGCTACACCTTC. Amino acid sequence: CASSLWGDVNYGYTF.

The chain carries TRBV5-1 and TRBJ1-4, with unresolved D. Germline CDR1 SGHRS, CDR2 YFSETQ. V was cut by 4 bases and J by 6 bases, with 16 bases left in between. The CDR3 runs 15 residues. This CDR3 is CASSRFSLPDEKLFF. CDR3 sequence (DNA): TGCGCCAGCAGCCGGTTCTCTCTCCCGGATGAAAAACTGTTTTTT.

J is TRBJ2-2 and V is TRBV6-4; the D is unclear. CDR3 length equals 13 residues. With 4 bases removed from V and 3 bases from J, the gap between germline ends came to 6 bases. Germline CDR1 MRHNA, CDR2 SNTAGT. CDR3 region: CASSAQHTGELFF. CDR3 DNA sequence: TGTGCCAGCAGTGCACAACACACCGGGGAGCTGTTTTTT.

The V gene is TRBV27, the J gene TRBJ2-1, with 14 nucleotides matching TRBD2. In germline, CDR1 is MNHEY, CDR2 SMNVEV (reference sequence). V dropped 5 bases and J dropped 4; count of bases not matched to a gene: 4. This CDR3 contains 16 residues. The CDR3 sequence: CASSPGTSGGYNEQFF. The CDR3 bases are TGTGCCAGCAGTCCCGGGACTAGCGGGGGTTACAATGAGCAGTTCTTC.

The chain couples TRBV6-5 to TRBJ1-4; possibly TRBD1 for D (5 bases). The CDR3 loop spans 14 amino acids. CDR1 is MNHEY, CDR2 SVGAGI, per germline. Trimming took 4 bases from V and 5 from J, leaving 11 bases between them. The CDR3: CASSWGGGNEKLFF. In nucleotides, the CDR3 is TGTGCCAGCAGTTGGGGGGGAGGAAATGAAAAACTGTTTTTT.

The chain carries TRBV16 and TRBJ1-1, with D perhaps TRBD1 (5 bases). CDR1 is KGHSY and CDR2 is FQNENV in the germline V gene. V dropped 4 bases and J dropped 1 base, with 19 bases sitting between them. The CDR3 totals 17 residues. CDR3 nucleotide sequence: TGTGCCAGCAGCCCGACGGAGGGGAACAAAAAGAACACTGAAGCTTTCTTT. Translating gives CASSPTEGNKKNTEAFF.

As for this clone: Sequence at one end of the junction differs from germline and may be a read error. The chain is built from TRBV12-3 or TRBV12-4 and TRBJ1-1; 8 bases line up with TRBD1. CDR3 length equals 13 residues. The CDR3 is CASSLAPGQEIMF. DNA for the CDR3: TGTGCCAGCAGTTTAGCTCCGGGACAGGAGATTATGTTT.

The chain employs TRBV7-3 and TRBJ1-6; D not certain. Looked up from germline, CDR1 is SGHTA and CDR2 is FQGTGA. The CDR3 runs to 15 residues. V shed 1 base and J shed 5 bases, with 9 bases lying between them. CDR3 residues: CASSLIGQDNSPLHF. The CDR3 DNA follows: TGTGCCAGCAGCTTAATAGGGCAGGATAATTCACCCCTCCACTTT.

This chain connects TRBV9 to TRBJ1-6, with a tentative D call TRBD1 (5 bases). CDR3 length: 13 amino acids. The ends were cut back, 3 bases at V and 10 bases at J, with 11 bases in the middle. Germline V gene data show CDR1 as SGDLS and CDR2 as YYNGEE. CDR3 bases: TGTGCCAGCAGCGGCAGGGTTGGGTCACCCCTCCACTTT. Its protein product is CASSGRVGSPLHF.

This chain connects TRBV15 to TRBJ1-3; D not certain. Germline V CDR1 and CDR2: LNHNV, YYDKDF (reference sequence). Trimming took off 3 bases at V and 1 base at J, with 4 bases between the two ends. This CDR3 has 13 amino acids. The CDR3 here is CATSSDSGNTIYF. The CDR3 DNA follows: TGTGCCACCAGCAGCGATTCTGGAAACACCATATATTTT. The full variable domain, completed using reference TRBV15 and TRBJ1-3, is DAMVIQNPRYQVTQFGKPVTLSCSQTLNHNVMYWYQQKSSQAPKLLFHYYDKDFNNEADTPDNFQSRRPNTSFCFLDIRSPGLGDTAMYLCATSSDSGNTIYFGEGSWLTVV.

This chain connects TRBV5-1 to TRBJ1-1; 9 bases are a match to TRBD1. Losses at the gene ends were 0 bases for V and 5 bases for J; bases not matched to a gene: 8. CDR1 and CDR2 from the germline V gene are SGHRS and YFSETQ. The CDR3 consists of 16 residues. CDR3 in amino acids: CASSLVRGTGRTEAFF. The DNA for the CDR3 is TGCGCCAGCAGCTTGGTTCGGGGGACAGGGAGGACTGAAGCTTTCTTT.

The rearrangement joins TRBV7-2 to TRBJ1-3; no firm D call. Germline-derived CDR1 and CDR2 are SGHTA and FQGNSA. The CDR3 spans 17 residues. Trimming left V 0 bases short and J 0 bases short, with 12 bases between. This chain's CDR3 is CASSLALSPVSGNTIYF. For the CDR3, the DNA is TGTGCCAGCAGCTTAGCCCTCAGCCCCGTCTCTGGAAACACCATATATTTT.

The chain employs TRBV9 and TRBJ2-1; 7 bases map to TRBD2. Looked up from germline, CDR1 is SGDLS and CDR2 is YYNGEE. The CDR3 runs 14 residues. The junction had 4 bases not matched to a gene; V was cut back by 3 bases and J by 4 bases. The CDR3 sequence is CASSATSAYNEQFF. The CDR3 DNA sequence: TGTGCCAGCAGCGCAACTAGCGCGTACAATGAGCAGTTCTTC.

The rearrangement joins TRBV27 to TRBJ2-7, with a tentative D call TRBD2 (7 bases). Germline CDR1 is MNHEY and CDR2 is SMNVEV (reference sequence). The CDR3 contains 14 residues. V shed 1 base and J shed 5 bases, with 12 bases lying between them. The CDR3 sequence: CASSLYRGADEQYF. The CDR3 DNA follows: TGTGCCAGCAGTTTATATCGGGGGGCGGACGAGCAGTACTTC.

This rearrangement joins TRBV7-9 to TRBJ2-7, with D perhaps matching TRBD1 (5 bases). The V gene's germline CDR1 is SEHNR and CDR2 FQNEAQ (reference sequence). This CDR3 spans 11 amino acids. The V end was cut by 5 bases, the J end by 3 bases, with 5 bases between. The CDR3, as DNA: TGTGCCAGCAGCGACAGCTACGAGCAGTACTTC. This codes for CASSDSYEQYF.

The rearrangement joins TRBV29-1 to TRBJ1-5, with D possibly being TRBD1 (5 bases). Between the trimmed V and J ends, which lost 0 bases and 9 bases, there was a span of 9 bases. Germline-derived CDR1 and CDR2 are SQVTM and ANQGSEA. The CDR3 extends over 12 amino acids. CDR3 in amino acids: CSVEDPGLPQHF. CDR3 DNA sequence: TGCAGCGTTGAAGATCCAGGGTTGCCCCAGCATTTT.

This clone came up once. The chain couples TRBV5-1 to TRBJ2-5; TRBD1 or TRBD2 may be the D gene (5 bases each). Per the germline V gene, CDR1 is SGHRS and CDR2 is YFSETQ. V shed 4 bases and J shed 5 bases, with 15 bases lying between them. The CDR3 spans 14 residues. In DNA, the CDR3 is TGCGCCAGCAGCCCGGGACCCCCGGCGGAGACCCAGTACTTC. Translated: CASSPGPPAETQYF. Full variable domain (remainder filled in from reference TRBV5-1 and TRBJ2-5): KAGVTQTPRYLIKTRGQQVTLSCSPISGHRSVSWYQQTPGQGLQFLFEYFSETQRNKGNFPGRFSGRQFSNSRSEMNVSTLELGDSALYLCASSPGPPAETQYFGPGTRLLVL.

The chain recombines TRBV30 with TRBJ2-5; possibly TRBD1 or TRBD2 for D (7 bases each). CDR1 GTSNPN and CDR2 SVGIG come from the germline V gene (reference sequence). V was clipped by 1 base and J by 5 bases, with 11 bases between them. The CDR3 length is 13 residues. CDR3 region: CAWSGGGGETQYF. CDR3 DNA sequence: TGTGCCTGGAGTGGGGGAGGGGGCGAGACCCAGTACTTC.

This clone appeared once. The chain couples TRBV6-5 to TRBJ1-6; TRBD1 matches 8 bases. Germline CDR1 and CDR2: MNHEY and SVGAGI. There are 16 residues in the CDR3. With V trimmed by 2 bases and J by 7 bases, 7 bases remained unmatched. As DNA, the CDR3 is TGTGCCAGCAGTTACGGCCCCAGGGGGCGGAATTCACCCCTCCACTTT. Translated: CASSYGPRGRNSPLHF.

This chain links TRBV28 with TRBJ1-4; a weak D match, TRBD1 (5 bases). The CDR3 loop spans 14 amino acids. V was cut by 6 bases and J by 4 bases, with 12 bases left in between. Per the germline V gene, CDR1 is MDHEN and CDR2 is SYDVKM. CDR3 loop: CASSSPGLNEKLFF. In DNA, the CDR3 is TGTGCCAGCAGCTCGCCGGGGCTTAATGAAAAACTGTTTTTT.

This clone was found once. The chain couples TRBV19 to TRBJ1-6, with TRBD1 matching over 7 bases. V dropped 8 bases and J dropped 10; count of bases not matched to a gene: 11. In germline, CDR1 is LNHDA, CDR2 SQIVND (reference sequence). This CDR3 is 14 amino acids long. CDR3 coding DNA: TGTGCCAGTCAACCAGGACAGGCGTGGTCACCCCTCCACTTT. Residues: CASQPGQAWSPLHF.